This T cell receptor (beta chain) derives from a study of T cell responses to AZD1222 COVID-19 vaccine. On this clone itself: The antigen is undetermined.

From germline, CDR1 is SEHNR and CDR2 FQNEAQ (reference sequence). This CDR3 is built from 13 residues. Trimming removed 5 bases from V and 5 bases from J, with 10 bases in between. Produced via immunoSEQ multiplex PCR; TCRdb's table is partial and in-frame only. This table has about 85,000 clones, over 85% appearing once. General observations from the study: White British people made up most donors, females outnumbered males, and clonal diversity was possibly underestimated. Samples come after the peak T cell response, not at day 14.

The sequence came from an adult in good health. Material: peripheral blood, obtained on day 0 of AZD1222 vaccination. The chain combines TRBV7-9 with TRBJ1-5, with D unresolved. DNA for the CDR3: TGTGCCAGCAGCAACAGCGGTTATCAGCCCCAGCATTTT. This sequence encodes CASSNSGYQPQHF.